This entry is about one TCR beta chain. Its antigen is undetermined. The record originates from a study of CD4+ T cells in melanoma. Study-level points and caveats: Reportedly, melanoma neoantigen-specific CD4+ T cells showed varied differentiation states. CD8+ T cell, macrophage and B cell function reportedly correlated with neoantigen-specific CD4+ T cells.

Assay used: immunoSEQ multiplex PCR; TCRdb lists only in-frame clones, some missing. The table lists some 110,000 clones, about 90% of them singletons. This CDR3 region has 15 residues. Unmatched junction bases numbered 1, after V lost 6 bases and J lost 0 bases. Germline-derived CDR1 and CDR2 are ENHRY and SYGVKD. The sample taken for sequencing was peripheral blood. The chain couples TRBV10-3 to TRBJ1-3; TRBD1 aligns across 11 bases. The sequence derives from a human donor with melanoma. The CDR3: CAIRGTGGSGNTIYF. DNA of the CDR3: TGTGCCATCAGGGGGACAGGGGGCTCTGGAAACACCATATATTTT.